Shown below are 24 T cell receptor beta chains from a single sample sequenced in a study of response to subunit inactivated influenza vaccine. TCRdb used MiXCR to reprocess the RT-PCR reads, holding one entry per CDR3 protein. The table has about 570,000 distinct CDR3 sequences, approximately 10% seen once. This same sample was also taken into another study, of T cells expressing NK-cell markers. That report notes: 5'RACE template switching with UMIs produced the TCR beta cDNA.

The sample in question was PBMCs from blood, obtained on the day of vaccination. These receptors were obtained from a man aged 50 to 59 who received an inactivated influenza vaccine.

This sequence joins TRBV7-9 and TRBJ2-3; D gene ambiguous. The germline V and J ends were trimmed by 2 bases and 8 bases, with 5 bases remaining between them. The CDR3 covers 11 residues. The germline gives CDR1 SEHNR, CDR2 FQNEAQ (reference sequence). DNA for the CDR3: TGTGCCAGCAGCTTACTGGTTACGCAGTATTTT. It is translated as CASSLLVTQYF.

This clonotype was picked up many times. The chain couples TRBV6-1 to TRBJ1-1, with 9 bases matching TRBD1. Unmatched junction bases numbered 1, after V lost 5 bases and J lost 0 bases. Looked up from germline, CDR1 is MNHNS and CDR2 is SASEGT. CDR3 length: 14 residues. CDR3 DNA: TGTGCCAGCAGTACAGGGGGCTTGAACACTGAAGCTTTCTTT. Protein product: CASSTGGLNTEAFF.

With respect to this clonotype: A single base separates this from a much larger clone, so it may be a read error. The V call is TRBV5-1, the J call TRBJ2-1; D tentatively fits TRBD1 or TRBD2 (5 bases each). The CDR3 runs to 14 residues. Germline values: CDR1 SGHRS, CDR2 YFSETQ. The CDR3 sequence is CASSLGDPINGQFF. CDR3 sequence (DNA): TGCGCCAGCAGCTTGGGGGACCCCATAAATGGGCAGTTCTTC.

Concerning this clonotype: The junction does not match germline at one end; this may be a read error. The chain joins TRBV10-2 to TRBJ1-1, with D unclear. Germline CDR1 is WSHSY and CDR2 is SAAADI. CDR3 length: 12 residues. The CDR3: CASSESRGESFF. The CDR3 DNA sequence: TGCGCCAGCAGTGAGTCCCGGGGTGAATCTTTCTTT.

This clonotype has only a few counts. The rearrangement joins TRBV6-2 or TRBV6-3 to TRBJ2-4; 8 bases map to TRBD1. Looked up from germline, CDR1 is MNHEY and CDR2 is SVGEGT. V dropped 5 bases and J dropped 2; count of bases not matched to a gene: 11. This CDR3 is 17 amino acids long. CDR3 loop: CASSTRQGIDTKNIQYF. The CDR3 nucleotides read TGTGCCAGCAGTACTCGACAGGGGATAGATACCAAAAACATTCAGTACTTC.

This chain joins TRBV18 and TRBJ2-3; 8 nucleotides match TRBD2. This CDR3 has 13 amino acids. Germline trimming cut 0 bases from V and 11 bases from J; bases unmatched to any gene: 4. Germline assignment: CDR1 KGHSH and CDR2 LQKENI. The CDR3 DNA follows: TGTGCCAGCTCACCACCGATGCTAGCGGGGCAGTATTTT. Protein sequence: CASSPPMLAGQYF.

This clonotype has ten or more counts. This chain connects TRBV24-1 to TRBJ2-5, with D uncertain. The CDR3 has 14 amino acids. The V end was cut by 2 bases, the J end by 5 bases, with 11 bases between. Looked up from germline, CDR1 is KGHDR and CDR2 is SFDVKD. Here the CDR3 reads CATSDSLDRETQYF. CDR3 nucleotides: TGTGCCACCAGTGATTCGCTAGATCGGGAGACCCAGTACTTC.

This sequence joins TRBV5-1 and TRBJ2-7; 9 nucleotides match TRBD1. With V trimmed by 4 bases and J by 7 bases, 15 bases remained unmatched. The CDR3 runs 16 residues. Germline V gene sequence: CDR1 SGHRS, CDR2 YFSETQ. CDR3: CASSPDFRGTGSEQYF. CDR3 bases: TGCGCCAGCAGCCCCGACTTTAGGGGGACAGGGAGTGAGCAGTACTTC.

The chain is built from TRBV2 and TRBJ2-7; D not resolved. The CDR3 contains 15 residues. V was trimmed by 2 bases and J by 3 bases, leaving 14 bases between them. Looked up from germline, CDR1 is SNHLY and CDR2 is FYNNEI. The CDR3 DNA follows: TGTGCCAGCAGTGAAACCCCAGTTAGCCACTACGAGCAGTACTTC. The encoded protein is CASSETPVSHYEQYF.

V gene TRBV12-5 combines with J gene TRBJ2-1, with 13 nucleotides matching TRBD2. Germline CDR1 is LGHNT and CDR2 is FRNRAP. This CDR3 has 16 amino acids. Trimming took 4 bases from V and 9 from J; bases not matched to a gene: 9. This CDR3 reads CASGSRLAGGGFEQFF. The CDR3 bases are TGTGCTAGTGGTTCTAGACTAGCGGGAGGAGGATTTGAGCAGTTCTTC.

The chain joins TRBV6-5 to TRBJ2-3, with 12 bases matching TRBD2. This CDR3 spans 16 amino acids. Germline V gives CDR1 MNHEY, CDR2 SVGAGI. After removal of 2 bases from V and 6 bases from J, the junction contained 6 bases not matched to a gene. The CDR3 sequence is CASSYTGLAGFDTQYF. CDR3 in DNA: TGTGCCAGCAGTTACACCGGACTAGCGGGATTTGATACGCAGTATTTT.

This clonotype was seen more than once but under ten times. The V and J genes are TRBV11-1 and TRBJ2-1; tentatively, D is TRBD1 or TRBD2 (5 bases each). The CDR3 extends over 19 amino acids. Looked up from germline, CDR1 is SGHAT and CDR2 is FQDESV (reference sequence). Trimming stripped 2 bases from V and 3 bases from J, with 23 bases between. CDR3 nucleotides: TGTGCCAGCAGCTTACCTATACGCGATGGGGGTCTGGTCTACAATGAGCAGTTCTTC. Translating it yields CASSLPIRDGGLVYNEQFF.

The rearrangement uses TRBV4-1 and TRBJ1-2; D unclear. CDR1 MGHRA and CDR2 YSYEKL come from the germline V gene. The CDR3 has 13 amino acids. Trimming shortened V by 1 base and J by 3 bases, and 6 bases separated the two germline ends. The CDR3 protein is CASSQADYYGYTF. DNA of the CDR3: TGCGCCAGCAGCCAAGCGGATTACTATGGCTACACCTTC.

The rearrangement uses TRBV14 and TRBJ2-1; TRBD1 aligns across 9 bases. Trimming took 1 base from V and 9 from J; bases not matched to a gene: 7. Per the germline V gene, CDR1 is SGHDN and CDR2 is FVKESK. The CDR3 spans 15 residues. CDR3 region: CASSQVGGQGSEQFF. The CDR3 DNA is TGTGCCAGCAGCCAAGTAGGGGGACAGGGAAGTGAGCAGTTCTTC.

This clonotype was recorded at least ten times. The V gene is TRBV7-9, the J gene TRBJ2-1, with D unclear. Trimming cost V 0 bases and J 0 bases, with 6 bases left between them. Germline V CDR1 and CDR2: SEHNR, FQNEAQ (reference sequence). The CDR3 extends over 15 amino acids. The DNA for the CDR3 is TGTGCCAGCAGCTTAGCGGGGATCTCCTACAATGAGCAGTTCTTC. This sequence encodes CASSLAGISYNEQFF. The full variable domain, rest sourced from reference TRBV7-9 and TRBJ2-1, is DTGVSQNPRHKITKRGQNVTFRCDPISEHNRLYWYRQTLGQGPEFLTYFQNEAQLEKSRLLSDRFSAERPKGSFSTLEIQRTEQGDSAMYLCASSLAGISYNEQFFGPGTRLTVL.

J is TRBJ2-6 and V is TRBV3-1; 9 bases align to TRBD1. The germline V gene has CDR1 LGHDT and CDR2 YNNKEL (reference sequence). Trimming took 3 bases from V and 0 from J; bases not matched to a gene: 9. The CDR3 is 19 residues long. The CDR3 nucleotides are TGTGCCAGCAGCCACGCGGGGGACAGGGACAACTCTGGGGCCAACGTCCTGACTTTC. Protein product: CASSHAGDRDNSGANVLTF.

The rearrangement uses TRBV25-1 and TRBJ2-3; TRBD1 might be the D (6 bases). The ends were cut back, 2 bases at V and 4 bases at J, with 13 bases in the middle. This CDR3 is built from 15 residues. CDR1 is MGHDK, CDR2 SYGVNS, per germline. CDR3 amino acids: CASSELKGDSDTQYF. CDR3 DNA: TGTGCCAGCAGTGAACTAAAGGGGGATTCAGATACGCAGTATTTT.

The sample holds many counts of this clonotype. The chain is built from TRBV14 and TRBJ1-1; weak D call: TRBD1 (5 bases). In germline, CDR1 is SGHDN, CDR2 FVKESK. V shed 3 bases and J shed 2 bases, with 13 bases lying between them. The CDR3 sequence is 15 residues long. The DNA of the CDR3 is TGTGCCAGCAGCCAGTCCGCGGGACGCAACACTGAAGCTTTCTTT. It yields the protein CASSQSAGRNTEAFF.

The chain carries TRBV3-1 and TRBJ1-6, with D perhaps TRBD1 (5 bases). Trimming shortened V by 3 bases and J by 7 bases, and 13 bases separated the two germline ends. Germline CDR1 reads LGHDT; CDR2 reads YNNKEL (reference sequence). This CDR3 has 15 amino acids. The CDR3 bases are TGTGCCAGCAGCCAGGGCGGGACGGAGAATTCACCCCTCCACTTT. Protein sequence: CASSQGGTENSPLHF.

This clonotype was detected only a few times. The chain links TRBV4-2 to TRBJ2-2; 8 nucleotides agree with TRBD2. V lost 0 bases and J lost 4; bases outside the gene matches: 7. Germline values: CDR1 LGHNA, CDR2 YNFKEQ. The CDR3 contains 17 residues. The CDR3 DNA follows: TGTGCCAGCAGCCAAGATTTCACTAGCGGTCCCACCGGGGAGCTGTTTTTT. Its protein product is CASSQDFTSGPTGELFF.

The chain joins TRBV3-1 to TRBJ2-1; weak D call: TRBD2 (7 bases). This CDR3 has 15 amino acids. Germline V gene lookup returns CDR1 LGHDT and CDR2 YNNKEL (reference sequence). Trimming left V 1 base short and J 7 bases short, with 14 bases between. This chain's CDR3 is CASSQVFRGGNEQFF. Written as DNA, the CDR3 is TGTGCCAGCAGCCAAGTCTTCAGGGGAGGGAATGAGCAGTTCTTC.

The V and J genes are TRBV5-1 and TRBJ2-3; TRBD1 agrees at 9 bases. Germline V CDR1 and CDR2: SGHRS, YFSETQ. With 4 bases clipped from V and 10 bases from J, the junction kept 7 bases outside the gene matches. This CDR3 has 13 amino acids. Here the CDR3 reads CASSPGQGDSQYF. CDR3 in DNA: TGCGCCAGCAGCCCGGGACAGGGCGATTCGCAGTATTTT.

The chain recombines TRBV20-1 with TRBJ2-2; 7 bases match TRBD1. The CDR3 spans 18 residues. Germline CDR1 DFQATT, CDR2 SNEGSKA (reference sequence). The V gene end was trimmed by 0 bases and the J gene end by 0 bases; junction bases not matched to a gene: 10. The CDR3, as DNA: TGCAGTGCTAGAGATAGTGGGGCCGGGACAGCGAACACCGGGGAGCTGTTTTTT. It specifies CSARDSGAGTANTGELFF.

The V gene is TRBV20-1, the J gene TRBJ2-7, with no clear D. CDR3 length: 13 residues. With 3 bases removed from V and 6 bases from J, the gap between germline ends came to 15 bases. The germline gives CDR1 DFQATT, CDR2 SNEGSKA (reference sequence). The CDR3 is CSARFLLPGEQYF. Here the CDR3 DNA reads TGCAGTGCTAGGTTCCTCCTCCCGGGCGAGCAGTACTTC.